Sequencing of this T cell receptor (beta chain) was carried out in a study of T cells after yellow fever vaccination. Notes on the study in general: The study found a weaker secondary response that peaked faster, day 5 versus 15. Among primary-vaccination clones, most reappeared after the booster, at almost 98% for CD4 and approximately 90% for CD8. Some clonotypes, a small share, were shared between CD4 and CD8 compartments.

In TCRdb, the 5' RACE reads were re-called with MiXCR into one record per CDR3 protein. The table has more than 350,000 distinct CDR3 sequences, around a tenth seen once. As concerns this clonotype: Antigen unknown.

Germline CDR1 MDHEN, CDR2 SYDVKM. The CDR3 spans 15 residues. J gave up 7 bases and V 5 bases, and 8 bases lay outside the gene matches. The starting material was PBMCs, obtained on the day of the first yellow fever vaccination. This sequence originates from a young man who received the YFV17D yellow fever vaccine. This chain joins TRBV28 and TRBJ1-5; 10 bases map to TRBD1. For the CDR3, the DNA is TGTGCCAGCAGTCCTCGGACAGGGGGTTACCAGCCCCAGCATTTT. It codes for CASSPRTGGYQPQHF.